Described below is a single T cell receptor beta chain sequence and its context. Its antigen is not identified. The sample comes from a study of T cell responses to AZD1222 COVID-19 vaccine. Study outcomes and limitations: Sampled repertoires all dated from after the peak T cell response. As reported, nearly half of all spike-specific TCRs target variant regions that are unmutated. Spike regions recognized by vaccine-associated CD4 TCRs spanned the protein, led by 160-218 and 743-854. Donors were mostly white British, more females; clonal diversity possibly underestimated.

Generated by immunoSEQ multiplex PCR, the TCRdb table keeps only in-frame clones and is missing some. This table holds about 110,000 clones, nearly 90% found once. V shed 0 bases, J shed 4 bases, and the junction held 6 bases outside the gene matches. CDR1 is SNHLY and CDR2 is FYNNEI in the germline V gene. This CDR3 is built from 16 residues. This sequence was found in an adult in good health. The rearrangement joins TRBV2 to TRBJ2-1; 7 bases are shared with TRBD2. The input for sequencing was peripheral blood, taken on day 0 of MenACWY control vaccination. CDR3 bases: TGTGCCAGCAGTGAAGCGCGGGGACTAAATTACAATGAGCAGTTCTTC. Protein: CASSEARGLNYNEQFF. Looking up the rest from reference TRBV2 and TRBJ2-1 gives the full variable domain: EPEVTQTPSHQVTQMGQEVILRCVPISNHLYFYWYRQILGQKVEFLVSFYNNEISEKSEIFDDQFSVERPDGSNFTLKIRSTKLEDSAMYFCASSEARGLNYNEQFFGPGTRLTVL.